The 15 T cell receptor beta chains listed next were all sequenced from one sample in a study of blood T cell repertoires in COVID-19 (TCRdb year 2020). The library was prepared using the immunoSEQ multiplex PCR assay. TCRdb retrieved this table from immuneACCESS and kept in-frame rearrangements only. Not all clones are present; in checked studies, unresolved V genes account for under half, and no reason is known for the remainder. This sample has around 99,000 clones in its table, and almost 85% of those were observed once. Less than 5% of the sample is in the top ten clones. Sequencing was carried out using peripheral blood. These receptors came from a human donor in a cohort sampled during active COVID-19.

This sequence joins TRBV10-3 and TRBJ1-2; TRBD1 might be the D (6 bases). V was pared by 3 bases and J by 7 bases, with 18 bases between. CDR1 ENHRY and CDR2 SYGVKD come from the germline V gene. This CDR3 comprises 15 residues. The CDR3 loop is CAISDGTLPGSGYTF. The CDR3 coding sequence is TGTGCCATCAGTGATGGGACACTCCCAGGGAGTGGCTACACCTTC.

This chain links TRBV5-4 with TRBJ2-1; D is possibly TRBD2 (5 bases). In germline, CDR1 is SGHNT, CDR2 YYREEE (reference sequence). This CDR3 spans 13 amino acids. V shed 3 bases and J shed 5 bases, with 9 bases lying between them. The CDR3 nucleotides are TGTGCCAGCAGCTCGAGGGTGGACAATGAGCAGTTCTTC. As protein: CASSSRVDNEQFF.

The count of this clone is one. The chain has TRBV7-9 and TRBJ1-5; D perhaps matches TRBD1 (6 bases). Trimming shortened V by 4 bases and J by 11 bases, and 12 bases separated the two germline ends. The CDR3 extends over 12 amino acids. The germline V gene has CDR1 SEHNR and CDR2 FQNEAQ (reference sequence). The DNA for the CDR3 is TGTGCCAGCAGCTGGGACACCGAGGCCCAGCATTTT. This sequence encodes CASSWDTEAQHF.

The chain couples TRBV4-3 to TRBJ2-1; 11 bases agree with TRBD2. This CDR3 is built from 17 residues. After removal of 0 bases from V and 9 bases from J, the junction contained 10 bases not matched to a gene. Germline values: CDR1 LGHNA, CDR2 YSLEER. The CDR3 loop reads CASSQDISGRARGEQFF. The CDR3, as DNA: TGCGCCAGCAGCCAAGATATTAGCGGGAGGGCAAGGGGTGAGCAGTTCTTC.

This chain connects TRBV29-1 to TRBJ2-5; D remains unclear. The CDR3 has 15 amino acids. Looked up from germline, CDR1 is SQVTM and CDR2 is ANQGSEA. The germline V and J ends were trimmed by 1 base and 2 bases, with 14 bases remaining between them. The CDR3 region is CSVEVGGALQETQYF. In DNA, the CDR3 is TGCAGCGTTGAAGTCGGTGGAGCGCTGCAAGAGACCCAGTACTTC.

The chain uses TRBV25-1 and TRBJ1-5; possible D gene TRBD1, 5 bases. Per the germline V gene, CDR1 is MGHDK and CDR2 is SYGVNS. The germline V and J ends were trimmed by 4 bases and 3 bases, with 13 bases remaining between them. There are 15 residues in the CDR3. CDR3 residues: CASSAAGGYNQPQHF. DNA for the CDR3: TGTGCCAGCAGTGCAGCCGGGGGGTACAATCAGCCCCAGCATTTT. Together with reference TRBV25-1 and TRBJ1-5, the CDR3 gives the full variable domain: EADIYQTPRYLVIGTGKKITLECSQTMGHDKMYWYQQDPGMELHLIHYSYGVNSTEKGDLSSESTVSRIRTEHFPLTLESARPSHTSQYLCASSAAGGYNQPQHFGDGTRLSIL.

The chain recombines TRBV19 with TRBJ2-4, with 8 bases that match TRBD1. With V trimmed by 5 bases and J by 6 bases, 9 bases remained unmatched. The germline V gene has CDR1 LNHDA and CDR2 SQIVND (reference sequence). The CDR3 runs 15 residues. The CDR3 region has the DNA TGTGCCAGTAGTGATACAGGGGGGAGAAGAAACATTCAGTACTTC. Its protein product is CASSDTGGRRNIQYF.

This clone showed up just once. The V gene is TRBV24-1, the J gene TRBJ1-2, with 7 bases identical to TRBD1. Germline loops: CDR1 KGHDR, CDR2 SFDVKD. The CDR3 spans 13 residues. V shed 4 bases and J 7 bases; nucleotides not matched to a gene: 5. CDR3 residues: CATSETGQSGYTF. The CDR3 DNA sequence: TGTGCCACCAGTGAGACAGGGCAGAGTGGCTACACCTTC.

V gene TRBV27 combines with J gene TRBJ2-2, with 8 nucleotides matching TRBD2. Germline-derived CDR1 and CDR2 are MNHEY and SMNVEV (reference sequence). Trimming at V came to 5 bases and at J to 4 bases, leaving 6 bases not matched to a gene. The CDR3 contains 15 residues. For the CDR3, the DNA is TGTGCCAGCAGTACCCTCGGGGGGGCCACCGGGGAGCTGTTTTTT. Translation: CASSTLGGATGELFF.

The chain couples TRBV6-5 to TRBJ1-1; 12 bases line up with TRBD1. The length of the CDR3 is 16 residues. V was clipped by 2 bases and J by 5 bases; unmatched bases: 6. In germline, CDR1 is MNHEY, CDR2 SVGAGI. In DNA, the CDR3 is TGTGCCAGCAGTTACGGGGGACAGGGGGCATCTACTGAAGCTTTCTTT. It translates to CASSYGGQGASTEAFF.

This chain uses TRBV18 with TRBJ2-7, with D perhaps TRBD1 (6 bases). The germline V and J ends were trimmed by 5 bases and 1 base, with 9 bases remaining between them. The CDR3 totals 13 residues. The germline V gene has CDR1 KGHSH and CDR2 LQKENI. CDR3 nucleotide sequence: TGTGCCAGCTCAAAAGGACAGTCCTACGAGCAGTACGTC. Amino acid sequence: CASSKGQSYEQYV.

J is TRBJ2-3 and V is TRBV7-3; a possible D gene is TRBD2 (6 bases). There are 16 residues in the CDR3. CDR1 SGHTA and CDR2 FQGTGA come from the germline V gene. The ends were cut back, 1 base at V and 0 bases at J, with 11 bases in the middle. The CDR3 nucleotides read TGTGCCAGCAGCTTAAATCCCGGGGGTAGCACAGATACGCAGTATTTT. It yields the protein CASSLNPGGSTDTQYF. The variable domain in full, completed from reference TRBV7-3 and TRBJ2-3, reads GAGVSQTPSNKVTEKGKYVELRCDPISGHTALYWYRQSLGQGPEFLIYFQGTGAADDSGLPNDRFFAVRPEGSVSTLKIQRTERGDSAVYLCASSLNPGGSTDTQYFGPGTRLTVL.

The chain carries TRBV7-2 and TRBJ2-5; TRBD2 aligns across 14 bases. Germline V gene sequence: CDR1 SGHTA, CDR2 FQGNSA. The CDR3 has 17 residues. Trimming took 5 bases from V and 2 from J; bases not matched to a gene: 7. The CDR3 nucleotides are TGTGCCAGCAGCAGAGGACTAGCGGGAGGCCAACAAGAGACCCAGTACTTC. It is translated as CASSRGLAGGQQETQYF.

The DNA of the CDR3 is TGTGCCAGCAGCTTGGGAACAGGGACCAGGAACACTGAAGCTTTCTTT. It is translated as CASSLGTGTRNTEAFF. The chain carries TRBV7-9 and TRBJ1-1, with D perhaps TRBD1 (6 bases). The germline V gene encodes CDR1 SEHNR and CDR2 FQNEAQ (reference sequence). CDR3 size: 16 residues. V dropped 3 bases and J dropped 1 base, with 15 bases sitting between them.

This clone was seen a few times. V gene TRBV27 combines with J gene TRBJ1-1, with a weak D call TRBD1 (5 bases). With 2 bases removed from V and 3 bases from J, the gap between germline ends came to 13 bases. The CDR3 runs to 15 residues. Germline values: CDR1 MNHEY, CDR2 SMNVEV (reference sequence). For the CDR3, the DNA is TGTGCCAGCAGTTTAGGTTCCGGGGGGGACACTGAAGCTTTCTTT. It codes for CASSLGSGGDTEAFF.